Listed below are T cell receptor beta chains from one sample, sequenced in a study of T cell responses to AZD1222 COVID-19 vaccine. TCRdb's copy holds only in-frame clones and misses some; the assay was immunoSEQ multiplex PCR. The repertoire holds around 140,000 clones, more than 85% seen once, with about 1.3% in the top ten. The specimen comprised peripheral blood, sampled on day 0 of AZD1222 vaccination. The receptors come from an adult in good health. The CDR3 runs from the conserved cysteine through the conserved F or W. The D gene is left open where the match is weak. Size is omitted from some rows. Given values are once, few, many or a class for expanded clones.

v_call,clone_size,j_call,d_call,cdr3_aa,cdr3_nt
TRBV5-1,NA,TRBJ1-4,TRBD1,CASRAGDRTNEKLFF,TGCGCCAGCCGTGCGGGGGACAGAACTAATGAAAAACTGTTTTTT
TRBV19,NA,TRBJ1-5,NA,CASSIELLEPQHF,TGTGCCAGTAGTATAGAGTTGTTGGAGCCCCAGCATTTT
TRBV7-3,NA,TRBJ1-1,NA,CASSLGMNTEAFF,TGTGCCAGCAGCTTAGGAATGAACACTGAAGCTTTCTTT
TRBV5-1,NA,TRBJ2-7,TRBD2,CASSFSGTSGGELQYF,TGCGCCAGCAGCTTTTCCGGGACTAGCGGGGGCGAATTGCAGTACTTC
TRBV13,NA,TRBJ2-3,TRBD1,CAVTGQYTDTQYF,TGTGCCGTTACGGGACAGTACACAGATACGCAGTATTTT
TRBV7-9,NA,TRBJ2-3,NA,CASSHLGLLSTDTQYF,TGTGCCAGCAGCCACCTCGGACTACTTAGCACAGATACGCAGTATTTT
TRBV27,NA,TRBJ2-7,TRBD2,CASSFEPSGSSYEQYF,TGTGCCAGCAGTTTCGAGCCTAGCGGGAGCTCCTACGAGCAGTACTTC
TRBV7-2,NA,TRBJ1-1,NA,CASCFGGGGYVNTEAFF,TGTGCCAGCTGTTTCGGGGGTGGGGGCTATGTGAACACTGAAGCTTTCTTT
TRBV12-3/TRBV12-4,NA,TRBJ2-5,NA,CASSSVVDPRYF,TGTGCCAGCAGTTCTGTCGTGGATCCAAGGTACTTC
TRBV19,NA,TRBJ1-1,NA,CASSIDRSNTEAFF,TGTGCCAGTAGTATAGACAGGTCGAACACTGAAGCTTTCTTT
TRBV7-9,NA,TRBJ2-7,TRBD1,CASSEDRDYEQYF,TGTGCCAGCAGCGAGGACAGGGACTACGAGCAGTACTTC
TRBV18,NA,TRBJ2-3,TRBD1,CASSPPDRGLTDTQYF,TGTGCCAGCTCACCCCCGGACAGGGGGCTGACAGATACGCAGTATTTT
TRBV27,NA,TRBJ1-4,TRBD1,CASSLQGISNEKLFF,TGTGCCAGCAGTCTACAGGGGATATCTAATGAAAAACTGTTTTTT
TRBV12-5,once,TRBJ2-1,TRBD2,CASGPGLAGRSYNEQFF,TGTGCTAGTGGTCCGGGACTAGCGGGTCGCTCCTACAATGAGCAGTTCTTC
TRBV5-4,NA,TRBJ2-7,TRBD2,CASSEGTSIYEQYF,TGTGCCAGCAGCGAAGGGACTAGTATCTACGAGCAGTACTTC
TRBV24-1,NA,TRBJ2-1,TRBD1,CATSGVPATGVHEQFF,TGTGCCACCAGTGGAGTCCCCGCTACAGGGGTTCACGAGCAGTTCTTC
TRBV21-1,NA,TRBJ1-2,NA,CASSKKGTDYGYTF,TGTGCCAGCAGCAAAAAAGGGACGGACTATGGCTACACCTTC
TRBV28,NA,TRBJ1-2,NA,CASSLTGLPNYGYTF,TGTGCCAGCAGTTTAACGGGGCTACCTAACTATGGCTACACCTTC
TRBV12-3/TRBV12-4,NA,TRBJ2-7,NA,CASSKTGYEQYF,TGTGCCAGCTCCAAGACGGGTTACGAGCAGTACTTC
TRBV9,NA,TRBJ1-1,NA,CAGEGEVPNTEAFF,TGTGCCGGCGAAGGGGAGGTCCCGAACACTGAAGCTTTCTTT
TRBV27,NA,TRBJ2-2,TRBD1,CASSPRRGPNTGELFF,TGTGCCAGCAGTCCACGCAGGGGGCCGAACACCGGGGAGCTGTTTTTT
TRBV30,NA,TRBJ2-2,NA,CAWSGYGELFF,TGTGCCTGGAGCGGCTACGGGGAGCTGTTTTTT
TRBV27,NA,TRBJ2-4,TRBD1,CASSLGPGQGDGAKNIQYF,TGTGCCAGCAGTTTAGGGCCGGGACAGGGGGATGGAGCCAAAAACATTCAGTACTTC
TRBV7-8,NA,TRBJ1-5,NA,CASQSGTAGFNQPQHF,TGTGCCAGCCAATCCGGGACGGCGGGTTTTAATCAGCCCCAGCATTTT
TRBV24-1,NA,TRBJ2-1,TRBD2,CATSVLAGPNEQFF,TGTGCCACCAGTGTGCTAGCGGGGCCCAATGAGCAGTTCTTC
TRBV9,NA,TRBJ1-1,TRBD1,CASSGQGRLEAFF,TGTGCCAGCAGCGGACAGGGGCGCCTTGAAGCTTTCTTT
TRBV4-2,NA,TRBJ1-1,NA,CASSQGASDTEAFF,TGTGCCAGCAGCCAAGGGGCTTCGGACACTGAAGCTTTCTTT
TRBV7-9,NA,TRBJ1-4,TRBD1,CASSSRDRESEKLFF,TGTGCCAGCAGCTCGAGGGACAGGGAGAGCGAAAAACTGTTTTTT
TRBV10-3,once,TRBJ1-1,NA,CAVGVSEDTEAFF,TGTGCCGTTGGGGTCTCCGAAGACACTGAAGCTTTCTTT
TRBV5-1,NA,TRBJ1-2,NA,CASSLAVGEGYTF,TGCGCCAGCAGCTTGGCCGTCGGGGAAGGCTACACCTTC
TRBV29-1,NA,TRBJ2-2,NA,CSVEERGRRELFF,TGCAGCGTTGAAGAGAGAGGACGTAGGGAGCTGTTTTTT
TRBV6-2/TRBV6-3,NA,TRBJ2-1,NA,CASSYYLRDPRNEQFF,TGTGCCAGCAGTTATTACCTCCGGGACCCCAGGAATGAGCAGTTCTTC
TRBV7-9,NA,TRBJ2-7,NA,CASSIDVGYEQYF,TGTGCCAGCAGCATTGACGTGGGGTACGAGCAGTACTTC
TRBV20-1,NA,TRBJ1-2,NA,CSANLGYGYTF,TGCAGTGCTAATCTGGGCTATGGCTACACCTTC
TRBV6-6,NA,TRBJ1-2,NA,CASKGSGDPPGGYTF,TGTGCCAGCAAGGGATCCGGGGACCCCCCTGGCGGCTACACCTTC
TRBV5-1,NA,TRBJ2-7,NA,CASSLEPGTYEQYF,TGCGCCAGCAGCTTGGAACCAGGCACCTACGAGCAGTACTTC
TRBV7-9,NA,TRBJ2-3,NA,CASSPRGSTDTQYF,TGTGCCAGCAGCCCACGCGGGAGCACAGATACGCAGTATTTT
TRBV9,NA,TRBJ2-1,NA,CASSVRSAMAEESSYNEQFF,TGTGCCAGCAGCGTAAGGTCAGCGATGGCGGAGGAGAGCTCCTACAATGAGCAGTTCTTC
TRBV11-3,NA,TRBJ2-1,NA,CASSRDGAVANEQFF,TGTGCCAGCAGCCGAGACGGGGCTGTCGCAAATGAGCAGTTCTTC
TRBV6-4,NA,TRBJ1-5,TRBD1,CASALDRANQPQHF,TGTGCCAGCGCCCTCGACAGGGCCAATCAGCCCCAGCATTTT